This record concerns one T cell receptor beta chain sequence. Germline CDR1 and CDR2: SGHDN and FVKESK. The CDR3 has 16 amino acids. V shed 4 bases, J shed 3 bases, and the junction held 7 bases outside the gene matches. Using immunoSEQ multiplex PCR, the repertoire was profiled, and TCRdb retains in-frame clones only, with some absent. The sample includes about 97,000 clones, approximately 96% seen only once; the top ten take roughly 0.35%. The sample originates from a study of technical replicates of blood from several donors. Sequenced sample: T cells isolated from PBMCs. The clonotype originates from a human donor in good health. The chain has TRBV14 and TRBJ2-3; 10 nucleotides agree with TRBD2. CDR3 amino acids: CASSLLGTSVTDTQYF. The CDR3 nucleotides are TGTGCCAGCAGCCTATTAGGGACTAGCGTTACAGATACGCAGTATTTT.